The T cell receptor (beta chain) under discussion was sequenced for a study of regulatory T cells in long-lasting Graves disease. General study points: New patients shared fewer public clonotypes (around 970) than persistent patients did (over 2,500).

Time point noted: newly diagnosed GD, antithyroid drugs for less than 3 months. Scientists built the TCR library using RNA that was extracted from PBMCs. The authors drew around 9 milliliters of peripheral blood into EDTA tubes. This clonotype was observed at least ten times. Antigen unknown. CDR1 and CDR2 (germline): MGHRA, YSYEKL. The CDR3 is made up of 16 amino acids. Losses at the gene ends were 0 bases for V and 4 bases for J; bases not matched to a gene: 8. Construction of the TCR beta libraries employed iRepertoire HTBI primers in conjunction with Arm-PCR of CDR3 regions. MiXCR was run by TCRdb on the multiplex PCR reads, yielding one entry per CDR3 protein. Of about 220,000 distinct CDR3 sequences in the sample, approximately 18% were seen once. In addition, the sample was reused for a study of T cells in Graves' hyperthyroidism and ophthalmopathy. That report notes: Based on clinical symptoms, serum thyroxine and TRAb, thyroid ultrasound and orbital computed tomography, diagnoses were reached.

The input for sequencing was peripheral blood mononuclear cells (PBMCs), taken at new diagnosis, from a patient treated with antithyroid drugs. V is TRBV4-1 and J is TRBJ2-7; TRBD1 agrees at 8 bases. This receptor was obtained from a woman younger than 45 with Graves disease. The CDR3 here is CASSQDVDRVMYEQYF. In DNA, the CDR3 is TGCGCCAGCAGCCAAGACGTGGACAGGGTTATGTACGAGCAGTACTTC.